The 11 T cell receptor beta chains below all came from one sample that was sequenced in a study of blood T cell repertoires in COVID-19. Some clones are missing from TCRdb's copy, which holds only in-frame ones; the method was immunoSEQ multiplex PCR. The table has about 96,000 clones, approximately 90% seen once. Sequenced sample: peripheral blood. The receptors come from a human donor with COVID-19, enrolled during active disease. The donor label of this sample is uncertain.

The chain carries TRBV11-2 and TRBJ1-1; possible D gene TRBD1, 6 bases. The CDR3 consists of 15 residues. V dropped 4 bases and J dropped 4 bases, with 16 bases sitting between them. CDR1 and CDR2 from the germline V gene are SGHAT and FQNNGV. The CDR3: CASSSVTGRATEAFF. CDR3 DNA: TGTGCCAGCAGCTCGGTGACAGGCCGCGCCACTGAAGCTTTCTTT.

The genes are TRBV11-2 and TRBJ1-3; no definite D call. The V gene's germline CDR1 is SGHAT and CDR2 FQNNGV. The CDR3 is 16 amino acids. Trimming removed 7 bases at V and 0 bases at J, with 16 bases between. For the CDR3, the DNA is TGTGCCAGCACAGATAGGAGACGCCACTCTGGAAACACCATATATTTT. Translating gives CASTDRRRHSGNTIYF.

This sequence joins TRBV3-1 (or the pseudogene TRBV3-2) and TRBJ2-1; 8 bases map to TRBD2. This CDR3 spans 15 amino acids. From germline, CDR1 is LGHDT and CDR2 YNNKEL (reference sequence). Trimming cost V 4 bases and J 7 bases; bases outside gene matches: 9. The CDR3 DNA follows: TGTGCCAGCAGCCTTCGGGGGGGCCAGGAAAATGAGCAGTTCTTC. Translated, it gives CASSLRGGQENEQFF.

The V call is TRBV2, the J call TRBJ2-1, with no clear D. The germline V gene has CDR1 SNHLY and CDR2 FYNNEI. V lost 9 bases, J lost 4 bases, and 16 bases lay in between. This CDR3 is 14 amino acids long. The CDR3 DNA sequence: TGTGCCAGTCTACGCTTTAGCCAATACAATGAGCAGTTCTTC. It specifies CASLRFSQYNEQFF.

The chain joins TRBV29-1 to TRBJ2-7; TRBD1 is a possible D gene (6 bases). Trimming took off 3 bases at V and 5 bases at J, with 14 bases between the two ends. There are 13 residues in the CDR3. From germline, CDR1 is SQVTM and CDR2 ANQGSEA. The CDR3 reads CSVDLGARNEQYF. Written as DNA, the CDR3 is TGCAGCGTTGATTTGGGGGCGCGAAACGAGCAGTACTTC.

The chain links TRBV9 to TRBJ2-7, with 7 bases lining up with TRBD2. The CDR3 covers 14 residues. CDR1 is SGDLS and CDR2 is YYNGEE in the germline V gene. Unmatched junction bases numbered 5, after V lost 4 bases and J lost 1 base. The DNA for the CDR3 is TGTGCCAGCAGCTCCGGGACTACTTCCTACGAGCAGTACTTC. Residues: CASSSGTTSYEQYF.

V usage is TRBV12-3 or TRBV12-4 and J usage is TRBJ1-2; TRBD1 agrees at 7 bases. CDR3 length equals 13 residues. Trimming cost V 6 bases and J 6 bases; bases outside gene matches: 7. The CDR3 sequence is CASRMGQLHGYTF. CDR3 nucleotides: TGTGCCAGCAGGATGGGACAGCTACATGGCTACACCTTC.

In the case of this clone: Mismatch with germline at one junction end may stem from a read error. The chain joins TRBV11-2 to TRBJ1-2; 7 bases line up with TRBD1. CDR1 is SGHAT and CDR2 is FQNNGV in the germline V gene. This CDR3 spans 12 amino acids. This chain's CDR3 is CASSLDRDGYTF. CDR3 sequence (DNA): TGTGCCAGCAGCCTAGACAGGGATGGCTACACCTTC. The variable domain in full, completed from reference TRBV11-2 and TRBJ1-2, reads EAGVAQSPRYKIIEKRQSVAFWCNPISGHATLYWYQQILGQGPKLLIQFQNNGVVDDSQLPKDRFSAERLKGVDSTLKIQPAKLEDSAVYLCASSLDRDGYTFGSGTRLTVV.

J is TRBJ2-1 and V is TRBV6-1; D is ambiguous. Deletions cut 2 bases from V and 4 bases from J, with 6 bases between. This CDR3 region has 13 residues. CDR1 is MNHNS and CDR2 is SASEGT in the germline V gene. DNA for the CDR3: TGTGCCAGCAGTGAATCGAGTTACAATGAGCAGTTCTTC. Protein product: CASSESSYNEQFF.

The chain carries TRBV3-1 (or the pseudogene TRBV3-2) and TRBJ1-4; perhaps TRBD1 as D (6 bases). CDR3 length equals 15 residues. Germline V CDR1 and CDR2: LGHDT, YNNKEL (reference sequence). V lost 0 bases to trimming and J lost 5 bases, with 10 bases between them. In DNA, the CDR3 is TGTGCCAGCAGCCAAGAAGACAGGAACAATGAAAAACTGTTTTTT. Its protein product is CASSQEDRNNEKLFF.

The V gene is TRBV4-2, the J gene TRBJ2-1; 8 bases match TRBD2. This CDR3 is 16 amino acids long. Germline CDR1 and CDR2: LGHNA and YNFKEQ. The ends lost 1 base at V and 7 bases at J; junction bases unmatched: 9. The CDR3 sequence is CASSQAAGGPRNEQFF. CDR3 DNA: TGTGCCAGCAGCCAAGCGGCGGGGGGTCCCCGAAATGAGCAGTTCTTC.